Sequencing of this T cell receptor (beta chain) was carried out in a study of CD8 T cells in Susac syndrome. The wider study: When blood was drawn, patients with Susac syndrome were on intravenous immunoglobulin alone, on corticosteroids, or therapy-naive.

The RNA input was roughly 0.45 to 1 ug, and it was reverse transcribed with random hexamers. Via MiXCR, TCRdb re-called the immunoSEQ multiplex PCR reads, giving one row per CDR3 protein. Seen here are under 90,000 distinct CDR3 sequences, about 93% observed once, and the top ten hold 0.5% to 0.65%. The TEMRA cells underwent FACS enrichment, while the CD8+ and CD4+ T cells underwent negative isolation. This clonotype occurred a few times. V gave up 5 bases and J gave up 7 bases, with 11 bases separating them. Germline V gene data show CDR1 as GTSNPN and CDR2 as SVGIG (reference sequence). This CDR3 contains 11 residues.

Sequenced sample: CD4+ T cells from PBMCs. The genes are TRBV30 and TRBJ1-1; D is possibly TRBD1 (6 bases). This clonotype was sampled from a human donor with Susac syndrome. The CDR3 protein is CAWDRPLEAFF. CDR3 coding DNA: TGTGCCTGGGACAGGCCCCTTGAAGCTTTCTTT.